These T cell receptor beta chains were read from a single sample in a study of blood T cell repertoires in COVID-19. Assay used: immunoSEQ multiplex PCR; TCRdb lists only in-frame clones, some missing. Of 150,000 to 200,000 clones listed, around nine tenths are singletons. Sequencing was performed on peripheral blood. The receptor set was obtained from a man aged 18 to 29 with active or convalescent COVID-19. Both conserved end residues are part of each CDR3. The D gene is left open where the match is weak. A row's size may be missing; if present it is once, few, many or a size class.

.	TRBV19	.	TRBJ2-2	TGTGCCAGTAGTATGACAATCACCGGGGAGCTGTTTTTT	CASSMTITGELFF
.	TRBV2	.	TRBJ2-6	TGTGCCAGCGGAGGGGTTTCTGGGGCCAACGTCCTGACTTTC	CASGGVSGANVLTF
.	TRBV12-3/TRBV12-4	.	TRBJ1-1	TGTGCCAGCAGTAAGAGGAAGACTGAAGCTTTCTTT	CASSKRKTEAFF
TRBD1	TRBV7-9	.	TRBJ1-1	TGTGCCAGCAGCTTAGTCTGGGGACAGGGGAACACTGAAGCTTTCTTT	CASSLVWGQGNTEAFF
.	TRBV6-5	.	TRBJ2-7	TGTGCCAGCAGGCCCTCGGGGGTCTACGAGCAGTACTTC	CASRPSGVYEQYF
TRBD1	TRBV7-2	.	TRBJ1-6	TGTGCCAGCAGCTTATCCCCTAACCGGGACAGGTTTCCCCTCCACTTT	CASSLSPNRDRFPLHF
.	TRBV2	few	TRBJ1-5	TGTGCCAGCCTTCCAGGGGCTGGTCAGCCCCAGCATTTT	CASLPGAGQPQHF
.	TRBV2	.	TRBJ1-1	TGTGCCTCGCGCAACCAGGGTGAAGCTTTCTTT	CASRNQGEAFF
TRBD1	TRBV27	few	TRBJ1-5	TGTGCCAGCAGTTGGCCGGGACAGGGGAGAAATCAGCCCCAGCATTTT	CASSWPGQGRNQPQHF
TRBD1	TRBV9	.	TRBJ1-3	TGTGCCAGCAGCGTAGATGGGGACAGTGGAAACACCATATATTTT	CASSVDGDSGNTIYF
TRBD2	TRBV18	.	TRBJ2-7	TGTGCCAGCTCACCAGGGGGGTCTAGCGGATCCTACGAGCAGTACTTC	CASSPGGSSGSYEQYF
.	TRBV7-8	.	TRBJ2-1	TGTGCCAGCAGCCACTCTTCGAGCTCCTACAATGAGCAGTTCTTC	CASSHSSSSYNEQFF
.	TRBV2	.	TRBJ2-7	TGTGCCAGCAGTGAAGCCCCGGCCTACGAGCAGTACTTC	CASSEAPAYEQYF
TRBD2	TRBV10-3	.	TRBJ2-3	TGTGCCATCAGTTCAACGGGGGGGGATACGCAGTATTTT	CAISSTGGDTQYF
TRBD2	TRBV7-8	.	TRBJ2-3	TGTGCCAGCAGCTTAGCGGGTAGCGGGAGCACAGATACGCAGTATTTT	CASSLAGSGSTDTQYF
.	TRBV4-2	.	TRBJ2-2	TGTGCCAGCAGCCAAGATAAGGGGGTCGGAACCGGGGAGCTGTTTTTT	CASSQDKGVGTGELFF
.	TRBV19	.	TRBJ1-5	TGTGCCAGTAGTTCCAGCGTCGTGCAGCCCCAGCATTTT	CASSSSVVQPQHF
.	TRBV11-3	.	TRBJ2-7	TGTGCCAGCAGCTTATCGGGCTACGAGCAGTACTTC	CASSLSGYEQYF
.	TRBV2	.	TRBJ2-3	TGTGCCAGCGAGCCGGGGGAAACAGATACGCAGTATTTT	CASEPGETDTQYF
TRBD1	TRBV28	once	TRBJ1-4	TGTGCCAGTACGGGGACAGGGGGCGCTTCTGAAAAACTGTTTTTT	CASTGTGGASEKLFF
TRBD1	TRBV13	.	TRBJ1-6	TGTGCCAGCAGCCCCGACGGACAGGGAGCGGGGCATTCGGTCCTCCACTTT	CASSPDGQGAGHSVLHF
.	TRBV15	.	TRBJ1-5	TGTGCCACCAGCACGGGGTATCAGCCCCAGCATTTT	CATSTGYQPQHF
.	TRBV3-1/TRBV3-2	.	TRBJ2-1	TGTGCCAGCAGCCAAGTAGAACGGGGAGAGAGGGTCTTC	CASSQVERGERVF
.	TRBV6-5	.	TRBJ1-2	TGTGCCAGCAGAGGGGGTGGCGGCTACACCTTC	CASRGGGGYTF
.	TRBV4-3	.	TRBJ1-2	TGCGCCAGCAGCCAAGAAGTTAGGGGTTATGGCTACACCTTC	CASSQEVRGYGYTF
.	TRBV5-4	.	TRBJ2-5	TGTGCCAGCAGCTGGGGCCGGGAGGAGACCCAGTACTTC	CASSWGREETQYF
TRBD2	TRBV7-3	.	TRBJ2-1	TGTGCCAGCAGCTCCCTAGCGGGAGGGCGGAATGAGCAGTTCTTC	CASSSLAGGRNEQFF
.	TRBV7-6	.	TRBJ2-3	TGTGCCAGCAGCTTAGGAACAGGAAGCACAGATACGCAGTATTTT	CASSLGTGSTDTQYF
TRBD1	TRBV7-2	.	TRBJ1-4	TGTGCCAGCAGCTCCGACAGGGTGGGAGAAAAACTGTTTTTT	CASSSDRVGEKLFF
TRBD2	TRBV19	.	TRBJ2-7	TGTGCCAGTAGTATCTCTAGCGGCGTTTTAGTGTACGAGCAGTACTTC	CASSISSGVLVYEQYF
TRBD1	TRBV29-1	.	TRBJ1-2	TGCAGCGTGAAAGCTGGGACAGGCAACTATGGCTACACCTTC	CSVKAGTGNYGYTF
.	TRBV6-2/TRBV6-3	.	TRBJ2-5	TGTGCCAGCAGTTCGTCGCGACTACTTGGGAAAGAGACCCAGTACTTC	CASSSSRLLGKETQYF
TRBD1	TRBV4-2	few	TRBJ2-2	TGTGCCAGCAGCCAAGAAGGGACAGGGGAAGCCGGGGAGCTGTTTTTT	CASSQEGTGEAGELFF
.	TRBV6-5	.	TRBJ2-7	TGTGCCAGCAGTTCAGCGATCCTCAACGAGCAGTACTTC	CASSSAILNEQYF
.	TRBV27	once	TRBJ2-5	TGTGCCAGCAGTTCTAGAGAGACCCAGTACTTC	CASSSRETQYF
TRBD1	TRBV5-4	.	TRBJ1-1	TGTGCCAGCAGCACAACGACAGGGGGGAACACTGAAGCTTTCTTT	CASSTTTGGNTEAFF
.	TRBV7-2	.	TRBJ1-5	TGTGCCAGCAGCTTAGTAGGAGGGGATGGCAATCAGCCCCAGCATTTT	CASSLVGGDGNQPQHF
TRBD1	TRBV6-5	.	TRBJ1-2	TGTGCCAGCAGGCGCAAACAGGGGAACTATGGCTACACCTTC	CASRRKQGNYGYTF
TRBD2	TRBV24-1	.	TRBJ2-1	TGTGCCACCAGTGATTTGCCGAGCGGGGGGGCCGACAATGAGCAGTTCTTC	CATSDLPSGGADNEQFF
.	TRBV18	.	TRBJ1-1	TGTGCCAGCTCCCCACGGAGGGTTGGCACTGAAGCTTTCTTT	CASSPRRVGTEAFF
.	TRBV24-1	.	TRBJ1-1	TGTGCCACCAGTGCGAGTACAGGAACCGAAGCTTTCTTT	CATSASTGTEAFF
.	TRBV21-1	.	TRBJ2-7	TGTGCCAGCAGCAAATTGCGGTTACTCGGGAATTGGTGGAAGCAGTACTTC	CASSKLRLLGNWWKQYF
.	TRBV5-1	.	TRBJ1-6	TGCGCCAGCAGCCTAACAGAGATTTCACCCCTCCACTTT	CASSLTEISPLHF
TRBD1	TRBV20-1	.	TRBJ1-6	TGCAGTGCTAGTTCTGACAGGGGGCCGTCTTCACCCCTCCACTTT	CSASSDRGPSSPLHF
.	TRBV6-5	once	TRBJ2-1	TGTGCCAGCATCGCCAGTTGGCAGGGGCCCAATGAGCAGTTCTTC	CASIASWQGPNEQFF
.	TRBV20-1	.	TRBJ2-3	TGCAGTGCTATTGACCCCCAGGGGAGCACAGATACGCAGTATTTT	CSAIDPQGSTDTQYF
TRBD2	TRBV5-1	.	TRBJ2-3	TGCGCCAGCAGCTTTGTAGCGGGGGGGCTTGGCACAGATACGCAGTATTTT	CASSFVAGGLGTDTQYF
.	TRBV24-1	.	TRBJ2-2	TGTGCCACCAGTGATTGGGGGGACACCGGGGAGCTGTTTTTT	CATSDWGDTGELFF
TRBD2	TRBV5-1	few	TRBJ2-1	TGCGCCAGCAGCTTGGGACTAGCGGGGAACAATGAGCAGTTCTTC	CASSLGLAGNNEQFF
TRBD1	TRBV5-1	.	TRBJ2-2	TGCGCCAGCAGCTTCACCGGGACAGGAGGTTCGGGGGAGCTGTTTTTT	CASSFTGTGGSGELFF
.	TRBV29-1	.	TRBJ2-1	TGCAGCGTTGGACAGTCAACCTACAATGAGCAGTTCTTC	CSVGQSTYNEQFF
TRBD1	TRBV6-5	.	TRBJ1-3	TGTGCCAGCAGTAAGGCAGGGGGTGGAAACACCATATATTTT	CASSKAGGGNTIYF
TRBD1	TRBV28	.	TRBJ1-2	TGTGCCAGCAGTCTAAGACAGGGGTTCGGTAACTATGGCTACACCTTC	CASSLRQGFGNYGYTF
.	TRBV7-9	.	TRBJ1-5	TGTGCCAGCAGCTCCCAGGGGTACCAGCCCCAGCATTTT	CASSSQGYQPQHF
.	TRBV30	once	TRBJ1-2	TGTGCCTGGAGTCTGCCAGGGGCCTATGGCTACACCTTC	CAWSLPGAYGYTF
.	TRBV28	.	TRBJ1-1	TGTGCCAGCAGTAGGCGAGGGGGTGGTACTGAAGCTTTCTTT	CASSRRGGGTEAFF